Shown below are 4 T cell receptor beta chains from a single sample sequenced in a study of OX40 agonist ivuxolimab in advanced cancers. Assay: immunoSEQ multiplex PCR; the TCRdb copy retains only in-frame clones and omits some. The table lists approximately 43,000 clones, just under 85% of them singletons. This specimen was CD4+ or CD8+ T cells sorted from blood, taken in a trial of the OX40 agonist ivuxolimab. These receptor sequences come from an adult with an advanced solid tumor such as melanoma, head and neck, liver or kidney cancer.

The CDR3 sequence: CASSPRRSPTGELFF. The CDR3 nucleotides are TGCGCCAGCAGCCCCCGCAGGTCCCCCACCGGGGAGCTGTTTTTT. V is TRBV4-3 and J is TRBJ2-2; D is unresolved. CDR3 length: 15 amino acids. Germline V lookup: CDR1 LGHNA, CDR2 YSLEER. V was clipped by 4 bases and J by 4 bases, with 13 bases between them.

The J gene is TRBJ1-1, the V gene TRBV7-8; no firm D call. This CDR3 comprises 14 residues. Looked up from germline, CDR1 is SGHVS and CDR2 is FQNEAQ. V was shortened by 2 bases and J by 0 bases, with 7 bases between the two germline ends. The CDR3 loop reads CASSLRQVNTEAFF. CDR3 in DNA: TGTGCCAGCAGCTTAAGGCAGGTGAACACTGAAGCTTTCTTT.

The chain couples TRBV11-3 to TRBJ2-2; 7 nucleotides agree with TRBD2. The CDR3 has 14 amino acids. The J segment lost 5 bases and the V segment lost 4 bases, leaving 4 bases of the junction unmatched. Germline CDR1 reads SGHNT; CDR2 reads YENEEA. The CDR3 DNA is TGTGCCAGCAGCTCGCCGGGGGGAACCGGGGAGCTGTTTTTT. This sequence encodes CASSSPGGTGELFF.

CDR3 sequence (DNA): TGTGCCAGTAGTGTCGACCGAACAGCTAACTATGGCTACACCTTC. Amino acids: CASSVDRTANYGYTF. This chain links TRBV19 with TRBJ1-2; D is uncertain. The CDR3 totals 15 residues. V shed 5 bases and J shed 0 bases, with 13 bases lying between them. Germline V gene data show CDR1 as LNHDA and CDR2 as SQIVND (reference sequence).